The clone carrying this TCR beta chain was counted at least ten times. V was pared by 2 bases and J by 5 bases, with 16 bases between. Germline CDR1 is SGHTA and CDR2 is FQGNSA. This CDR3 comprises 15 residues. These data are taken from a study of early T cells in non-severe SARS-CoV-2 infection. Overall study: Bulk RNA isolated from unsorted whole blood underwent sequencing; chains were not paired.

Individual cDNA molecules each received unique molecular identifiers attached to them. TCRdb called the 5' RACE reads again in MiXCR, with one record for every CDR3 protein. The sample lists tens of thousands of distinct CDR3 sequences, 7.5% to 9.5% seen once, with roughly 4% in the top ten. The sequenced sample was whole blood, obtained at baseline. This receptor was taken from an adult who was a healthcare worker with PCR-confirmed SARS-CoV-2 infection or an uninfected control (not recorded which). The rearrangement uses TRBV7-2 and TRBJ2-7, with D possibly matching TRBD2 (5 bases). CDR3 amino acids: CASSLRTPVSNEQYF. CDR3 nucleotides: TGTGCCAGCAGCTTACGGACTCCCGTTTCGAACGAGCAGTACTTC.